This T cell receptor (beta chain) was sequenced in a study of regulatory T cells in long-lasting Graves disease. Study at large: Persistent cases took antithyroid drugs over 5 years and stayed TSH receptor antibody positive.

The time point is: persistent/refractory GD, antithyroid drugs over 5 years with positive TRAb. Isolated PBMC RNA provided the starting material for the TCR library. Both iRepertoire HTBI primers and Arm-PCR of CDR3 regions were used to build the TCR beta libraries. TCRdb analysed the multiplex PCR reads with MiXCR anew, one entry per CDR3 protein. The profile shows approximately 400,000 distinct CDR3 sequences, about 20% of them singletons. This clonotype has a handful of counts. J gave up 2 bases and V 6 bases, and 12 bases lay outside the gene matches. CDR1 MNHNS and CDR2 SASEGT come from the germline V gene. The CDR3 has 17 amino acids.

The V and J genes are TRBV6-1 and TRBJ2-7; TRBD2 matches at 11 bases. This specimen was peripheral blood mononuclear cells (PBMCs), taken when the disease was refractory, from a patient treated with antithyroid drugs. The sequence derives from a female donor with Graves disease. The chain's CDR3 is CASSVKGTSGMTYEQYF. CDR3 coding DNA: TGTGCCAGCAGCGTTAAGGGGACTAGCGGCATGACCTACGAGCAGTACTTC.